This T cell receptor beta chain was captured by sequencing in a study of blood T cell repertoires in COVID-19. For the study at large: The origin of the acute and convalescent COVID-19 samples was the United States, Italy and Spain.

Those enrolled, adults aged roughly 18 to 100 years, came from about two dozen US areas. In Cohort 3, a recovered donor had either two negative PCRs, clearance, or symptom resolution. CDR3 size: 16 residues. V was pared by 4 bases and J by 4 bases, with 13 bases of the junction left unmatched. The germline CDR1 and CDR2 sequences are MGHRA and YSYEKL. Assay: immunoSEQ multiplex PCR; the TCRdb copy retains only in-frame clones and omits some. The sample lists fewer than 500,000 clones; approximately 90% were seen once. This clone has a single count. The sample consisted of PBMCs or T cells enriched from blood (not recorded which). This sequence was found in a man under 40 who had recovered from COVID-19. This rearrangement joins TRBV4-1 to TRBJ2-7; TRBD2 matches 7 bases. The CDR3 region has the DNA TGCGCCAGCAGCCCCTCCGGGGGACTACAATATTACGAGCAGTACTTC. Translation gives CASSPSGGLQYYEQYF.